The present TCR beta chain was sequenced within a study of blood T cell repertoires in COVID-19. Study as a whole: Spain, Italy and the United States supplied samples that represented acute and convalescent COVID-19. The cDNA or gDNA used as material had been derived from T cells, B-cell-depleted T cells, or PBMCs.

Authors' analysis steps: For nucleated cells, counts were estimated from reference gene primer amplification. TCRdb's table, derived via immunoSEQ multiplex PCR, lists solely in-frame clones and lacks some. The DNA was the basis for D and trimming; V, J and clone size are from that table. The sample yields about 290,000 clones, around four fifths seen once. As for this clone: Other DNA sequences in the same sample also yield this CDR3.

Germline CDR1 and CDR2: SGHAT and FQNNGV. Trimming took 2 bases from V and 1 from J, leaving 5 bases between them. The CDR3 is 13 amino acids. This receptor was taken from a woman aged 45-65 years with active or convalescent COVID-19. V gene TRBV11-2 combines with J gene TRBJ1-1; D not resolved. Sequencing was carried out using peripheral blood. The CDR3 region has the DNA TGTGCCAGCAGCTTAAGTAGGAACACTGAAGCTTTCTTT. Its protein is CASSLSRNTEAFF.